A single sample is the source of the 27 T cell receptor beta chains below, sequenced in a study of blood T cell repertoires in COVID-19. The protocol was immunoSEQ multiplex PCR, while the TCRdb copy is restricted to in-frame clones and leaves out a portion. Of some 300,000 clones detected, 85% to 90% appear once; the ten largest clones hold approximately 6%. The sequenced sample was peripheral blood. All receptors come from a woman in her forties or fifties with COVID-19, enrolled during active disease.

This chain uses TRBV6-2 or TRBV6-3 with TRBJ2-5, with unresolved D. Trimming stripped 6 bases from V and 5 bases from J, with 10 bases between. Looked up from germline, CDR1 is MNHEY and CDR2 is SVGEGT. CDR3 length equals 12 residues. This CDR3 is CASSPGDETQYF. CDR3 nucleotides: TGTGCCAGCAGCCCCGGAGACGAGACCCAGTACTTC.

The chain links TRBV12-5 to TRBJ1-4, with 10 bases aligning to TRBD1. The junction had 9 bases not matched to a gene; V was cut back by 6 bases and J by 8 bases. Germline lookup yields CDR1 LGHNT and CDR2 FRNRAP. The CDR3 loop spans 15 amino acids. CDR3 DNA: TGTGCTAGTGGCTCCGGACAGGGGGACGGCGAAAAACTGTTTTTT. This gives the protein CASGSGQGDGEKLFF.

The rearrangement uses TRBV1 and TRBJ2-1; the listed D gene, TRBD2, was not tested against the DNA. TRBV1 is tagged as a pseudogene. The CDR3 is 18 residues long. CDR3 nucleotide sequence: TGCACCCAGCTTTGCCTGATCCGGGAGCCATCCTCCGCGAATGAGCAGTTCTTC. Encoded protein: CTQLCLIREPSSANEQFF.

This chain connects TRBV6-5 to TRBJ2-1, with a weak D call TRBD1 (6 bases). The V end was cut by 10 bases, the J end by 0 bases, with 10 bases between. The germline gives CDR1 MNHEY, CDR2 SVGAGI. CDR3 length: 13 amino acids. CDR3 nucleotides: TGTGCCACCAGGGGCAGCTCCTACAATGAGCAGTTCTTC. Translating it yields CATRGSSYNEQFF.

This sequence joins TRBV27 and TRBJ1-4; D possibly corresponds to TRBD1 (6 bases). Germline assignment: CDR1 MNHEY and CDR2 SMNVEV (reference sequence). The CDR3 is 14 amino acids. Trimming took off 8 bases at V and 8 bases at J, with 18 bases between the two ends. CDR3 sequence (DNA): TGTGCCAGCCGACGCGGGGGGCCAGGGGAAAAACTGTTTTTT. Translated, it gives CASRRGGPGEKLFF.

The CDR3 spells CASSPPGQGAMDTEAFF. The CDR3 DNA sequence: TGTGCCAGCAGCCCGCCGGGACAGGGGGCCATGGACACTGAAGCTTTCTTT. The rearrangement uses TRBV7-9 and TRBJ1-1, with 12 bases aligning to TRBD1. The germline V gene encodes CDR1 SEHNR and CDR2 FQNEAQ (reference sequence). The junction had 10 bases not matched to a gene; V was cut back by 5 bases and J by 3 bases. The CDR3 totals 17 residues.

V is TRBV21-1 and J is TRBJ1-1; the DNA was not used to check the table's D call, TRBD1. TRBV21-1 is described as a pseudogene. CDR3 length: 13 residues. CDR3 in amino acids: CASTSDREEGGFF. The DNA for the CDR3 is TGTGCCAGCACCTCGGACAGGGAGGAAGGGGGTTTCTTT.

The rearrangement joins TRBV7-9 to TRBJ2-7, with D perhaps TRBD2 (6 bases). The CDR3 covers 12 residues. Deletions cut 4 bases from V and 5 bases from J, with 9 bases between. The germline CDR1 and CDR2 sequences are SEHNR and FQNEAQ (reference sequence). CDR3 sequence (DNA): TGTGCCAGCAGCTCCCCGGGGGACGAGCAGTACTTC. Translation gives CASSSPGDEQYF. The complete variable domain, with remaining parts taken from reference TRBV7-9 and TRBJ2-7, reads DTGVSQNPRHKITKRGQNVTFRCDPISEHNRLYWYRQTLGQGPEFLTYFQNEAQLEKSRLLSDRFSAERPKGSFSTLEIQRTEQGDSAMYLCASSSPGDEQYFGPGTRLTVT.

The rearrangement links TRBV6-5 to TRBJ2-1; 7 bases are shared with TRBD2. Trimming cost V 4 bases and J 8 bases; bases outside gene matches: 8. Germline V CDR1 and CDR2: MNHEY, SVGAGI. The CDR3 is made up of 14 amino acids. The CDR3 loop reads CASSFSGTIDEQFF. The CDR3 DNA reads as TGTGCCAGCAGTTTCTCCGGGACTATCGATGAGCAGTTCTTC.

The chain uses TRBV6-2 or TRBV6-3 and TRBJ1-5, with 8 bases fitting TRBD1. Per germline, CDR1 MNHEY and CDR2 SVGEGT. This CDR3 has 17 amino acids. Losses at the gene ends were 0 bases for V and 2 bases for J; bases not matched to a gene: 6. The CDR3 reads CASSYSIGQGRNQPQHF. For the CDR3, the DNA is TGTGCCAGCAGTTACTCGATAGGACAGGGACGCAATCAGCCCCAGCATTTT.

The J gene is TRBJ1-2, the V gene TRBV19; tentative D call: TRBD1 (6 bases). The CDR3 runs to 13 residues. Germline CDR1 LNHDA, CDR2 SQIVND (reference sequence). The ends were cut back, 7 bases at V and 6 bases at J, with 15 bases in the middle. CDR3 protein: CASTTRGINGYTF. The CDR3 DNA sequence: TGTGCCAGTACCACCAGGGGAATAAATGGCTACACCTTC.

This clone was counted once. The genes are TRBV7-2 and TRBJ2-5; 10 bases map to TRBD2. The CDR3 loop spans 15 amino acids. Trimming took 4 bases from V and 1 from J; bases not matched to a gene: 3. Germline V gene sequence: CDR1 SGHTA, CDR2 FQGNSA. The CDR3, as DNA: TGTGCCAGCAGCTCCACTAGCGGGGTCCAAGAGACCCAGTACTTC. Protein product: CASSSTSGVQETQYF.

The V call is TRBV5-1, the J call TRBJ2-5, with 8 bases matching TRBD2. Germline V gene lookup returns CDR1 SGHRS and CDR2 YFSETQ. V was clipped by 3 bases and J by 2 bases; unmatched bases: 12. This CDR3 is built from 17 residues. The CDR3 is CASSYASGGMEQETQYF. Here the CDR3 DNA reads TGCGCCAGCAGCTACGCTTCGGGAGGGATGGAGCAAGAGACCCAGTACTTC.

The chain uses TRBV9 and TRBJ1-1, with no clear D. Trimming removed 0 bases from V and 0 bases from J, with 6 bases in between. This CDR3 is built from 14 residues. The germline gives CDR1 SGDLS, CDR2 YYNGEE. Here the CDR3 reads CASSVGSMNTEAFF. CDR3 nucleotide sequence: TGTGCCAGCAGCGTAGGCAGTATGAACACTGAAGCTTTCTTT.

The V call is TRBV2, the J call TRBJ1-1, with D possibly being TRBD1 (6 bases). Between the trimmed V and J ends, which lost 4 bases and 1 base, there was a span of 10 bases. Germline CDR1 is SNHLY and CDR2 is FYNNEI. The CDR3 sequence is 14 residues long. CDR3 loop: CASSVGQQNTEAFF. DNA for the CDR3: TGTGCCAGCAGTGTGGGACAACAGAACACTGAAGCTTTCTTT.

The CDR3 region has the DNA TGTGCCAGCAGCCAAGAGCCCCGGGGGGGCACTGAAGCTTTCTTT. As protein: CASSQEPRGGTEAFF. This rearrangement joins TRBV3-1 (or the pseudogene TRBV3-2) to TRBJ1-1; D might be TRBD1 (5 bases). The germline gives CDR1 LGHDT, CDR2 YNNKEL (reference sequence). Trimming took 0 bases from V and 4 from J, leaving 12 bases between them. The CDR3 is made up of 15 amino acids.

The rearrangement uses TRBV24-1 and TRBJ2-5; tentatively, D is TRBD2 (6 bases). The V and J ends lost 4 bases and 2 bases respectively, with 13 bases between them. CDR1 is KGHDR and CDR2 is SFDVKD in the germline V gene. There are 15 residues in the CDR3. In DNA, the CDR3 is TGTGCCACCAGTGACAAAGGGACTTTGCAAGAGACCCAGTACTTC. Translating gives CATSDKGTLQETQYF.

This chain uses TRBV5-1 with TRBJ2-3; 7 positions match TRBD2. CDR3 size: 16 residues. Per germline, CDR1 SGHRS and CDR2 YFSETQ. V shed 1 base, J shed 6 bases, and the junction held 11 bases outside the gene matches. This CDR3 reads CASSLILRGTTDTQYF. The DNA for the CDR3 is TGCGCCAGCAGCTTGATTTTGCGGGGGACGACGGATACGCAGTATTTT.

The chain recombines TRBV6-5 with TRBJ1-4; D is possibly TRBD1 (6 bases). Trimming took 0 bases from V and 3 from J, leaving 11 bases between them. This CDR3 contains 16 residues. CDR1 and CDR2 from the germline V gene are MNHEY and SVGAGI. The CDR3 here is CASSYSTGGPNEKLFF. DNA of the CDR3: TGTGCCAGCAGTTACTCGACAGGTGGCCCTAATGAAAAACTGTTTTTT.

The gene calls are TRBV2 and TRBJ2-7; 8 bases map to TRBD2. CDR1 and CDR2 from the germline V gene are SNHLY and FYNNEI. Unmatched junction bases numbered 5, after V lost 5 bases and J lost 2 bases. CDR3 length equals 14 residues. The CDR3 loop reads CASSTGLEAYEQYF. CDR3 coding DNA: TGTGCCAGCAGTACGGGACTAGAGGCCTACGAGCAGTACTTC.

This clone was counted a single time. Written as DNA, the CDR3 is TGTGCCAGCAGCCATCAGCTCGGAGCTATTCTGGAGGGAAACACCATATATTTT. It codes for CASSHQLGAILEGNTIYF. This chain joins TRBV11-2 and TRBJ1-3; the D is unclear. This CDR3 is built from 18 residues. Trimming took off 5 bases at V and 4 bases at J, with 24 bases between the two ends. The germline V gene has CDR1 SGHAT and CDR2 FQNNGV.

The chain carries TRBV5-1 and TRBJ2-7; 9 bases are a match to TRBD2. Germline V gives CDR1 SGHRS, CDR2 YFSETQ. J gave up 3 bases and V 4 bases, and 11 bases lay outside the gene matches. The CDR3 length is 16 residues. The CDR3 region is CASSPGGLAASYEQYF. The CDR3 nucleotides are TGCGCCAGCAGCCCTGGGGGACTAGCAGCTAGCTACGAGCAGTACTTC.

This chain connects TRBV11-2 to TRBJ2-1, with D perhaps TRBD2 (6 bases). Germline V gene sequence: CDR1 SGHAT, CDR2 FQNNGV. Trimming left V 5 bases short and J 10 bases short, with 12 bases between. The CDR3 totals 12 residues. CDR3: CASSPSGREQFF. Written as DNA, the CDR3 is TGTGCCAGCAGCCCAAGCGGGCGGGAGCAGTTCTTC. The whole variable domain, filled in from reference TRBV11-2 and TRBJ2-1, reads EAGVAQSPRYKIIEKRQSVAFWCNPISGHATLYWYQQILGQGPKLLIQFQNNGVVDDSQLPKDRFSAERLKGVDSTLKIQPAKLEDSAVYLCASSPSGREQFFGPGTRLTVL.

The chain is built from TRBV27 and TRBJ2-2; the D is unclear. This CDR3 contains 12 residues. V lost 6 bases, J lost 2 bases, and 4 bases lay in between. Germline loops: CDR1 MNHEY, CDR2 SMNVEV (reference sequence). CDR3 amino acids: CASSFNTGELFF. Written as DNA, the CDR3 is TGTGCCAGCAGCTTCAACACCGGGGAGCTGTTTTTT.

The chain uses TRBV18 and TRBJ2-2, with 11 bases aligning to TRBD2. From germline, CDR1 is KGHSH and CDR2 LQKENI. The J segment lost 4 bases and the V segment lost 3 bases, leaving 10 bases of the junction unmatched. The CDR3 consists of 18 residues. The CDR3 spells CASSPDPGLADLTGELFF. CDR3 DNA sequence: TGTGCCAGCTCACCTGACCCGGGACTAGCGGACCTCACCGGGGAGCTGTTTTTT.

The CDR3 nucleotides are TGCGCCAGCAGGACAGGGGGGGACACTGAAGCTTTCTTT. Translating gives CASRTGGDTEAFF. The chain is built from TRBV5-1 and TRBJ1-1, with TRBD1 matching over 9 bases. Germline CDR1 is SGHRS and CDR2 is YFSETQ. CDR3 length: 13 residues. V shed 5 bases, J shed 3 bases, and the junction held 2 bases outside the gene matches.

The J gene is TRBJ2-7, the V gene TRBV5-4, with TRBD1 identical over 8 bases. CDR1 SGHNT and CDR2 YYREEE come from the germline V gene (reference sequence). The CDR3 has 16 amino acids. The V segment lost 3 bases and the J segment 3 bases; nucleotides outside the gene matches: 11. The CDR3 bases are TGTGCCAGCAGCTCACGGACAGGGACCTTTAACTACGAGCAGTACTTC. Translation gives CASSSRTGTFNYEQYF.